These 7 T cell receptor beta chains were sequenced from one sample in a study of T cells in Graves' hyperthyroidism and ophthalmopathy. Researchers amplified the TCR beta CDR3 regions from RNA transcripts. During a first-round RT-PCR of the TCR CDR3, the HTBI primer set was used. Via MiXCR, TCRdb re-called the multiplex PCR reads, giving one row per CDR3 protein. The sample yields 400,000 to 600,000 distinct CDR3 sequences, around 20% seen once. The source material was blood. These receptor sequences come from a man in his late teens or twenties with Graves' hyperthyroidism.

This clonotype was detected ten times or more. CDR3 sequence reads: CASSLEGRGGRDGYTF. The CDR3 coding sequence is TGTGCCAGCAGTTTAGAGGGACGGGGAGGTAGAGATGGCTACACCTTC. This chain links TRBV12-3 or TRBV12-4 with TRBJ1-2; tentative D call: TRBD1 (5 bases). The V end lost 1 base, the J end lost 6 bases, and 18 bases lay between the germline ends. The CDR3 totals 16 residues.

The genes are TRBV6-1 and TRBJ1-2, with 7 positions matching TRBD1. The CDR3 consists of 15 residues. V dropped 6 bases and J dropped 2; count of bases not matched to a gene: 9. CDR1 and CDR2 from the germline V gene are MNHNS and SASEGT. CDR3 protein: CASRVTGTANYGYTF. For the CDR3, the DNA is TGTGCCAGCAGGGTAACCGGGACAGCAAACTATGGCTACACCTTC.

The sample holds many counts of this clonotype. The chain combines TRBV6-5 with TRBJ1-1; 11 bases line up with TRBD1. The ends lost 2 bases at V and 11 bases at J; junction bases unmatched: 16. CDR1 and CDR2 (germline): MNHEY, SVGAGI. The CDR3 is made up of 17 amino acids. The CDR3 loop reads CASSYGWGQGVRAVAFF. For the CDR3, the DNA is TGTGCCAGCAGTTACGGATGGGGACAGGGGGTCCGTGCGGTGGCTTTCTTT.

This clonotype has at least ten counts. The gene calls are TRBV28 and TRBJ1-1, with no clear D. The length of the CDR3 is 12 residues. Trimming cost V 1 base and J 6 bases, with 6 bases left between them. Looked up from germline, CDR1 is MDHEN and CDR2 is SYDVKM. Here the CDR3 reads CASSLSTSEAFF. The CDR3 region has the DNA TGTGCCAGCAGTTTATCGACCTCTGAAGCTTTCTTT.

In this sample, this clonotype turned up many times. CDR3 amino acids: CASSESGGDSNQPQHF. The DNA of the CDR3 is TGTGCCAGCAGTGAATCCGGCGGGGATAGCAATCAGCCCCAGCATTTT. The chain couples TRBV25-1 to TRBJ1-5; D is unclear. Germline V lookup: CDR1 MGHDK, CDR2 SYGVNS. This CDR3 comprises 16 residues. Trimming shortened V by 1 base and J by 0 bases, and 10 bases separated the two germline ends.

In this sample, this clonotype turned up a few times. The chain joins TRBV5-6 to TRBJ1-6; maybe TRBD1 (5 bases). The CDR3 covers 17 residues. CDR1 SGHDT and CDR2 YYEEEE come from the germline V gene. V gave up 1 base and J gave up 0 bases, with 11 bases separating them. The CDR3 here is CASSLFGASSYNSPLHF. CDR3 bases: TGTGCCAGCAGCTTGTTCGGGGCGAGCTCCTATAATTCACCCCTCCACTTT. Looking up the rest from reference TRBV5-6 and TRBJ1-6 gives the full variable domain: DAGVTQSPTHLIKTRGQQVTLRCSPKSGHDTVSWYQQALGQGPQFIFQYYEEEERQRGNFPDRFSGHQFPNYSSELNVNALLLGDSALYLCASSLFGASSYNSPLHFGNGTRLTVT.

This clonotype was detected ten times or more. The CDR3 loop reads CASSSGQGATEAFF. The CDR3 nucleotides read TGTGCCAGCAGTTCGGGACAGGGGGCCACTGAAGCTTTCTTT. V usage is TRBV12-3 or TRBV12-4 and J usage is TRBJ1-1, with 12 bases that match TRBD1. The trim removed 4 bases at V and 4 bases at J, leaving 1 base unmatched. The CDR3 is 14 residues long.